This T cell receptor (beta chain) was captured in a study of vaccination and CD4 T cells after COVID-19. Treatment indicated: roughly 11-day PBMC culture with coronavirus spike peptide pools or control peptides (ViraFEST assay). The authors replaced half the medium with fresh IL-2 medium on days 3 and 7. It was after roughly 10 days of culture that CD4+ T cells were isolated by negative selection. A remark on this clonotype: Antigen: not known.

Sequencing of the DNA from cultured CD4+ T cells was carried out with the Oncomine TCR Beta short-read assay. TCRdb itself ran the PCR reads through MiXCR, one entry per CDR3 protein. This table holds over 11,000 distinct CDR3 sequences, just over 55% found once. The germline gives CDR1 DFQATT, CDR2 SNEGSKA (reference sequence). Trimming took off 2 bases at V and 0 bases at J, with 8 bases between the two ends. The CDR3 has 14 amino acids. Material for sequencing was CD4+ T cells from blood, cultured in vitro. The clonotype was recovered from a human donor who had recovered from COVID-19. The chain is built from TRBV20-1 and TRBJ1-3, with D unresolved. The CDR3 nucleotides are TGCAGTGCTAGACCCGACACCTCTGGAAACACCATATATTTT. Encoded protein: CSARPDTSGNTIYF.